This passage covers 12 T cell receptor beta chains from one sample sequenced in a study of patients and donors after allogeneic stem cell transplantation. TCRdb passed the RT-PCR reads through MiXCR, listing each CDR3 protein once. Here the sample spans under 95,000 distinct CDR3 sequences, less than 5% being singletons. Specimen: blood, either unsorted or a sorted T cell fraction (not recorded which). Source of these receptors: a human donor who was either an allogeneic HSCT recipient or a stem cell or donor lymphocyte infusion donor (not recorded which). It is not recorded whose cells these are; they may come from a transplant donor.

This clonotype was seen at least ten times. The chain combines TRBV20-1 with TRBJ2-1; 11 bases agree with TRBD2. The CDR3 extends over 14 amino acids. Germline lookup yields CDR1 DFQATT and CDR2 SNEGSKA (reference sequence). V lost 3 bases and J lost 6; bases outside the gene matches: 4. CDR3 in amino acids: CSARILAGANEQFF. In DNA form, the CDR3 reads TGCAGTGCTAGGATACTAGCGGGAGCCAATGAGCAGTTCTTC.

The sample holds many counts of this clonotype. The genes are TRBV3-1 and TRBJ1-2; unclear D gene. There are 12 residues in the CDR3. Germline loops: CDR1 LGHDT, CDR2 YNNKEL (reference sequence). V gave up 1 base and J gave up 14 bases, with 14 bases separating them. The CDR3 nucleotides read TGTGCCAGCAGCCAAGGACCTAGAGAAAGGACCTTC. This translates into CASSQGPRERTF.

There are many counts of this clonotype. The V call is TRBV7-3, the J call TRBJ1-2; unclear D gene. The CDR3 runs to 14 residues. Germline V gives CDR1 SGHTA, CDR2 FQGTGA. With 6 bases removed from V and 7 bases from J, the gap between germline ends came to 18 bases. CDR3: CASRSMDGDPGYTF. Written as DNA, the CDR3 is TGTGCCAGCAGGTCTATGGACGGAGATCCTGGCTACACCTTC.

This clonotype was detected many times. V is TRBV5-1 and J is TRBJ2-1, with D possibly matching TRBD2 (5 bases). Looked up from germline, CDR1 is SGHRS and CDR2 is YFSETQ. There are 14 residues in the CDR3. V dropped 3 bases and J dropped 4 bases, with 11 bases sitting between them. DNA of the CDR3: TGCGCCAGCAGCTCGGCGGGCAGTTACAATGAGCAGTTCTTC. It codes for CASSSAGSYNEQFF.

Many counts were recorded for this clonotype. This rearrangement joins TRBV4-2 to TRBJ1-3; D is possibly TRBD1 (5 bases). The CDR3 contains 17 residues. The V gene's germline CDR1 is LGHNA and CDR2 YNFKEQ. The V end was cut by 1 base, the J end by 4 bases, with 17 bases between. CDR3 in amino acids: CASSQVLLQGGGNTIYF. The DNA of the CDR3 is TGTGCCAGCAGCCAAGTCCTGCTGCAGGGTGGGGGAAACACCATATATTTT.

This clonotype was counted many times. The chain links TRBV29-1 to TRBJ2-5; weak D call: TRBD1 (6 bases). The V end lost 7 bases, the J end lost 5 bases, and 14 bases lay between the germline ends. From germline, CDR1 is SQVTM and CDR2 ANQGSEA. The CDR3 has 12 amino acids. The DNA of the CDR3 is TGCAGCGGTTTACAGGGAGACGAGACCCAGTACTTC. Its translation: CSGLQGDETQYF.

This clonotype was found a few times. The chain recombines TRBV20-1 with TRBJ2-7; 10 bases are shared with TRBD2. Trimming cost V 0 bases and J 7 bases; bases outside gene matches: 15. Germline V gene data show CDR1 as DFQATT and CDR2 as SNEGSKA (reference sequence). CDR3 length: 17 residues. The CDR3 spells CSARDVAGGGPLGEQYF. As DNA, the CDR3 is TGCAGTGCTAGAGACGTAGCGGGAGGAGGCCCTCTTGGAGAGCAGTACTTC.

This clonotype was seen ten or more times. The chain is built from TRBV7-3 and TRBJ1-3; 7 bases match TRBD1. The CDR3 has 15 amino acids. Germline V gives CDR1 SGHTA, CDR2 FQGTGA. J lost 4 bases, V lost 1 base, and 4 bases had no gene match. The CDR3 loop is CASSLMGGGGNTIYF. The DNA for the CDR3 is TGTGCCAGCAGCTTAATGGGAGGGGGCGGAAACACCATATATTTT.

This chain uses TRBV5-1 with TRBJ1-4, with unresolved D. Trimming removed 4 bases from V and 3 bases from J, with 7 bases in between. Germline CDR1 SGHRS, CDR2 YFSETQ. The CDR3 spans 13 residues. Here the CDR3 DNA reads TGCGCCAGCAGCCGGGAGGCTAATGAAAAACTGTTTTTT. Translation gives CASSREANEKLFF.

This clonotype has at least ten counts. The chain has TRBV10-3 and TRBJ2-1; TRBD2 matches at 11 bases. The trim removed 2 bases at V and 6 bases at J, leaving 3 bases unmatched. The CDR3 loop spans 15 amino acids. Germline-derived CDR1 and CDR2 are ENHRY and SYGVKD. CDR3 in DNA: TGTGCCATCAGTGAGGGGCTAGCGGGAGGCAATGAGCAGTTCTTC. Protein sequence: CAISEGLAGGNEQFF.

This clonotype was seen only a few times. The gene calls are TRBV28 and TRBJ1-5, with D maybe TRBD1 (5 bases). Germline V gene sequence: CDR1 MDHEN, CDR2 SYDVKM. This CDR3 comprises 16 residues. V lost 6 bases, J lost 6 bases, and 21 bases lay in between. The CDR3 sequence: CASSLPPQGVAQPQHF. For the CDR3, the DNA is TGTGCCAGCAGCCTCCCCCCCCAGGGAGTGGCTCAGCCCCAGCATTTT.

This clonotype has ten or more counts. The rearrangement uses TRBV7-8 and TRBJ1-5, with D possibly matching TRBD1 (6 bases). Trimming cost V 4 bases and J 11 bases, with 15 bases left between them. This CDR3 has 13 amino acids. Germline CDR1 and CDR2: SGHVS and FQNEAQ. The CDR3 bases are TGTGCCAGCAGCTCAAGATGGGACACGACCCAGCATTTT. The encoded protein is CASSSRWDTTQHF.